What follows is one T cell receptor beta chain and its context. The data derive from a study of PD-1 blockade in mismatch repair-deficient tumors. TCRdb keeps only in-frame clones here, not all; method: immunoSEQ multiplex PCR. The data contain approximately 9,400 clones, approximately 85% of them singletons. V was clipped by 5 bases and J by 3 bases; unmatched bases: 2. This CDR3 is 13 amino acids long. Germline assignment: CDR1 SEHNR and CDR2 FQNEAQ (reference sequence). This clonotype originated in an adult with mismatch repair-deficient cancer. The sample consisted of PBMCs, taken about 47 weeks after starting pembrolizumab. The chain is built from TRBV7-9 and TRBJ1-1, with 8 bases lining up with TRBD1. The CDR3 is CASSPDRDTEAFF. CDR3 DNA sequence: TGTGCCAGCAGCCCGGACAGGGACACTGAAGCTTTCTTT.